The rows below give T cell receptor beta chains drawn from one sample of a study of T-cell memory formation after mild COVID-19. TCRdb re-called the 5' RACE reads with MiXCR, one entry per CDR3 protein. The data contain 500,000 to 550,000 distinct CDR3 sequences, 20% of them singletons. Sequencing used PBMCs or a T cell subset sorted from them (not recorded which). These receptors all stem from an adult woman who had mild COVID-19 (a few samples of this study predate the infection). Cell type and time point are not known. CDR3s include the opening cysteine and the closing phenylalanine or tryptophan. The D gene is left open where the match is weak. Only part of the rows carry a size: once, few, many, or a class if the clone is expanded.

>-|TRBJ1-1|TRBV12-3/TRBV12-4|-
CASRPRQNTEAFF
TGTGCCAGCAGACCCCGTCAGAACACTGAAGCTTTCTTT
>-|TRBJ2-7|TRBV7-2|few
CASSLDGIGEQYF
TGTGCCAGCAGCTTAGATGGGATCGGCGAGCAGTACTTC
>TRBD1|TRBJ1-5|TRBV20-1|-
CSARDPNRGWQPQHF
TGCAGTGCTAGAGACCCCAACAGGGGTTGGCAGCCCCAGCATTTT
>TRBD2|TRBJ2-3|TRBV27|few
CASSSPERGFSTQYF
TGTGCCAGCAGCTCCCCGGAGCGGGGGTTTAGTACGCAGTATTTT
>-|TRBJ2-3|TRBV12-3/TRBV12-4|-
CASSSYKGLRTDTQYF
TGTGCCAGCAGTTCATATAAGGGACTCCGCACAGATACGCAGTATTTT
>TRBD1|TRBJ1-1|TRBV6-2/TRBV6-3|-
CASSYPVGQAMNTEAFF
TGTGCCAGCAGTTACCCCGTGGGACAGGCAATGAACACTGAAGCTTTCTTT
>TRBD1|TRBJ2-7|TRBV7-8|-
CASSPLVGTGVYEQYF
TGTGCCAGCAGCCCCCTAGTCGGGACAGGGGTCTACGAGCAGTACTTC
>TRBD2|TRBJ2-6|TRBV4-2|-
CASSQGLGGGTGANVLTF
TGTGCCAGCAGCCAAGGATTAGGCGGGGGTACTGGGGCCAACGTCCTGACTTTC
>TRBD1|TRBJ1-5|TRBV12-3/TRBV12-4|few
CASSTTGGVNQPQHF
TGTGCCAGCAGTACTACAGGGGGGGTTAATCAGCCCCAGCATTTT
>-|TRBJ2-7|TRBV19|few
CASSAGQSYEQYF
TGTGCCAGTAGTGCGGGACAGTCCTACGAGCAGTACTTC
>-|TRBJ2-1|TRBV21-1|-
CASSMTRSSYNEQFF
TGTGCCAGCAGTATGACTAGGAGCTCCTACAATGAGCAGTTCTTC
>-|TRBJ2-5|TRBV7-2|many
CASSLGGTQETQYF
TGTGCCAGCAGCTTAGGGGGGACACAAGAGACCCAGTACTTC
>-|TRBJ1-1|TRBV6-1|-
CASRLNRDFTEAFF
TGTGCCAGCAGACTCAACCGGGACTTCACTGAAGCTTTCTTT
>-|TRBJ1-5|TRBV6-1|few
CASRENNQPQHF
TGTGCCAGCAGGGAGAACAATCAGCCCCAGCATTTT
>-|TRBJ1-2|TRBV7-2|few
CASSFRETGKYYGYTF
TGTGCCAGCAGCTTTCGAGAAACAGGGAAGTACTATGGCTACACCTTC
>-|TRBJ1-5|TRBV6-2/TRBV6-3|many
CASRSLQGNQPQHF
TGTGCCAGCAGATCACTACAGGGCAATCAGCCCCAGCATTTT
>-|TRBJ2-5|TRBV11-2|-
CASSPQLFPAESRETQYF
TGTGCCAGCAGCCCGCAATTATTTCCAGCGGAGTCCAGGGAGACCCAGTACTTC
>-|TRBJ1-1|TRBV2|-
CDSRPAELNTEAFF
TGTGACAGCAGGCCGGCGGAGCTGAACACTGAAGCTTTCTTT
>TRBD2|TRBJ2-7|TRBV4-1|-
CASSQDRELAGNEQYF
TGCGCCAGCAGCCAAGATAGAGAACTAGCGGGTAACGAGCAGTACTTC
>TRBD1|TRBJ2-2|TRBV6-5|-
CASSRTGTAYTGELFF
TGTGCCAGCAGCCGGACCGGGACAGCCTACACCGGGGAGCTGTTTTTT
>-|TRBJ2-7|TRBV29-1|few
CSVFGRGLFYEQYF
TGCAGCGTTTTCGGGAGGGGGCTATTCTACGAGCAGTACTTC
>TRBD1|TRBJ1-5|TRBV29-1|few
CSVGGGTGDNQPQHF
TGCAGCGTTGGTGGAGGGACAGGGGACAATCAGCCCCAGCATTTT